The clone carrying this T cell receptor (beta chain) showed up just once. What it recognizes is unknown. J was trimmed by 7 bases and V by 1 base; bases with no gene match: 11. This CDR3 has 17 residues. Per the germline V gene, CDR1 is SEHNR and CDR2 is FQNEAQ (reference sequence). This entry is derived from a study of cytomegalovirus exposure and HLA in healthy donors. Primers for the PCR totalled 60 Vbeta and 13 Jbeta. Generated by immunoSEQ multiplex PCR, the TCRdb table keeps only in-frame clones and is missing some. The sample lists about 140,000 clones; approximately 76% were seen once. Notes on the study in general: TCR beta V segments were, for the most part, productive about 87% or about 30% of the time in an earlier analysis.

The chain recombines TRBV7-9 with TRBJ2-7, with 12 bases fitting TRBD1. This TCR was recovered from a man between 35 and 55 years old in good health and CMV-seronegative. The sequencing input was PBMCs. CDR3 in DNA: TGTGCCAGCAGCTTAGATGGCGACGGGACAGGGGGCGGGGAGCAGTACTTC. It specifies CASSLDGDGTGGGEQYF.